What follows are 30 T cell receptor beta chains derived from one specimen sequenced in a study of blood T cell repertoires in COVID-19. Here immunoSEQ multiplex PCR was the method, and the copy in TCRdb shows in-frame clones only, minus some. The sample lists under 200,000 clones; roughly 90% were seen once. The sequenced sample consisted of peripheral blood. These receptors all stem from a man aged 55 to 70 with acute or convalescent COVID-19.

The chain carries TRBV6-1 and TRBJ2-2; 8 bases map to TRBD1. The CDR3 covers 14 residues. The trim removed 2 bases at V and 7 bases at J, leaving 3 bases unmatched. CDR1 and CDR2 (germline): MNHNS, SASEGT. Here the CDR3 DNA reads TGTGCCAGCAGTGAACAGGGGGCGGTCGGGGAGCTGTTTTTT. Translated: CASSEQGAVGELFF.

The count of this clone is one. V gene TRBV6-5 combines with J gene TRBJ2-7; 8 nucleotides match TRBD2. The junction had 3 bases not matched to a gene; V was cut back by 4 bases and J by 1 base. CDR1 is MNHEY and CDR2 is SVGAGI in the germline V gene. The CDR3 is 14 residues long. CDR3 region: CASSLTGGSYEQYV. The DNA of the CDR3 is TGTGCCAGCAGTTTAACGGGAGGGTCCTACGAGCAGTACGTC.

V and J are TRBV6-5 and TRBJ2-2; TRBD1 aligns across 8 bases. Germline CDR1 MNHEY, CDR2 SVGAGI. This CDR3 is 15 amino acids long. V dropped 4 bases and J dropped 2; count of bases not matched to a gene: 3. CDR3 protein: CASSFQGANTGELFF. The CDR3 DNA is TGTGCCAGCAGTTTTCAGGGGGCCAACACCGGGGAGCTGTTTTTT.

V is TRBV5-8 and J is TRBJ2-7; tentative D call: TRBD1 (5 bases). V was cut by 2 bases and J by 4 bases, with 10 bases left in between. The CDR3 has 13 residues. Germline lookup yields CDR1 SGHTS and CDR2 YDEGEE. The CDR3 loop is CASSLKGPYEQYV. The CDR3, as DNA: TGTGCCAGCAGCTTAAAGGGGCCATACGAGCAGTACGTC.

This chain links TRBV6-7 with TRBJ2-1, with 8 bases identical to TRBD2. TRBV6-7 is marked as an open reading frame, function uncertain. The CDR3 sequence is 19 residues long. V was clipped by 0 bases and J by 4 bases; unmatched bases: 14. CDR3 protein: CASSYSNELRGASYNEQFF. In nucleotides, the CDR3 is TGTGCCAGCAGTTACTCGAATGAGTTGCGGGGGGCCAGTTACAATGAGCAGTTCTTC.

The V call is TRBV5-4, the J call TRBJ2-2; D is undetermined. Germline V lookup: CDR1 SGHNT, CDR2 YYREEE (reference sequence). The CDR3 covers 14 residues. Trimming took 4 bases from V and 3 from J, leaving 10 bases between them. For the CDR3, the DNA is TGTGCCAGCAGCGGTAGCAGTTACACCGGGGAGCTGTTTTTT. The encoded protein is CASSGSSYTGELFF. Variable domain in full (rest from reference TRBV5-4 and TRBJ2-2): ETGVTQSPTHLIKTRGQQVTLRCSSQSGHNTVSWYQQALGQGPQFIFQYYREEENGRGNFPPRFSGLQFPNYSSELNVNALELDDSALYLCASSGSSYTGELFFGEGSRLTVL.

In regard to this clone: The sample contains more than one DNA sequence encoding this CDR3. The genes are TRBV5-1 and TRBJ1-3; D gene unclear. This CDR3 is 14 amino acids long. In germline, CDR1 is SGHRS, CDR2 YFSETQ. V lost 1 base to trimming and J lost 0 bases, with 5 bases between them. In nucleotides, the CDR3 is TGCGCCAGCAGCTTGTCAGGCTCTGGAAACACCATATATTTT. Amino acids: CASSLSGSGNTIYF. The full variable domain, rest sourced from reference TRBV5-1 and TRBJ1-3, is KAGVTQTPRYLIKTRGQQVTLSCSPISGHRSVSWYQQTPGQGLQFLFEYFSETQRNKGNFPGRFSGRQFSNSRSEMNVSTLELGDSALYLCASSLSGSGNTIYFGEGSWLTVV.

The chain is built from TRBV5-1 and TRBJ1-2; 9 bases map to TRBD1. V trimming: 3 bases; J trimming: 11 bases; junction bases outside the gene matches: 8. This CDR3 contains 13 residues. Germline V CDR1 and CDR2: SGHRS, YFSETQ. The CDR3 region has the DNA TGCGCCAGCAGCTACGGGACAGGGAACGGATACACCTTC. Translating it yields CASSYGTGNGYTF.

J is TRBJ1-3 and V is TRBV2; TRBD1 matches at 7 bases. Germline V gene sequence: CDR1 SNHLY, CDR2 FYNNEI. The V gene end was trimmed by 5 bases and the J gene end by 5 bases; junction bases not matched to a gene: 6. This CDR3 is 14 amino acids long. The CDR3 loop reads CASSPTGARNTIYF. The CDR3 nucleotides read TGTGCCAGCAGTCCCACAGGGGCCCGAAACACCATATATTTT.

The V call is TRBV5-1, the J call TRBJ2-1; D may be TRBD2 (5 bases). This CDR3 comprises 13 residues. CDR1 is SGHRS and CDR2 is YFSETQ in the germline V gene. V lost 0 bases, J lost 9 bases, and 10 bases lay in between. The CDR3 reads CASSLVIEGEQFF. Here the CDR3 DNA reads TGCGCCAGCAGCTTGGTGATTGAGGGTGAGCAGTTCTTC.

The chain couples TRBV9 to TRBJ1-2; D ambiguous. The CDR3 runs 14 residues. The germline V and J ends were trimmed by 1 base and 2 bases, with 9 bases remaining between them. CDR1 and CDR2 from the germline V gene are SGDLS and YYNGEE. CDR3 region: CASSVSGQNYGYTF. The CDR3 DNA follows: TGTGCCAGCAGCGTATCTGGGCAGAACTATGGCTACACCTTC.

The rearrangement uses TRBV30 and TRBJ1-3, with D hard to call. CDR1 is GTSNPN and CDR2 is SVGIG in the germline V gene (reference sequence). This CDR3 comprises 12 residues. Trimming left V 4 bases short and J 0 bases short, with 4 bases between. CDR3 loop: CAWTISGNTIYF. The DNA of the CDR3 is TGTGCCTGGACCATCTCTGGAAACACCATATATTTT.

The chain is built from TRBV4-2 and TRBJ1-2; 8 nucleotides agree with TRBD1. The V gene's germline CDR1 is LGHNA and CDR2 YNFKEQ. V trimming: 3 bases; J trimming: 3 bases; junction bases outside the gene matches: 3. The CDR3 is 14 amino acids. This CDR3 is CASSQDRAYYGYTF. As DNA, the CDR3 is TGTGCCAGCAGCCAGGACAGGGCCTACTATGGCTACACCTTC.

J is TRBJ2-4 and V is TRBV24-1; D is undetermined. Trimming stripped 3 bases from V and 0 bases from J, with 8 bases between. This CDR3 is 15 amino acids long. Germline V gene sequence: CDR1 KGHDR, CDR2 SFDVKD. CDR3: CATSDTGLAKNIQYF. The CDR3 DNA sequence: TGTGCCACCAGTGATACGGGTTTAGCCAAAAACATTCAGTACTTC.

This chain connects TRBV9 to TRBJ1-2; the D gene is possibly TRBD1 (6 bases). The CDR3 runs 15 residues. CDR1 is SGDLS, CDR2 YYNGEE, per germline. Trimming stripped 3 bases from V and 1 base from J, with 13 bases between. CDR3 sequence reads: CASSATRTDNYGYTF. The CDR3 DNA reads as TGTGCCAGCAGCGCCACTCGGACAGATAACTATGGCTACACCTTC.

The rearrangement joins TRBV7-8 to TRBJ2-2, with D possibly TRBD1 on 5 matching bases. The CDR3 loop spans 17 amino acids. Deletions cut 1 base from V and 0 bases from J, with 12 bases between. CDR1 SGHVS and CDR2 FQNEAQ come from the germline V gene. DNA of the CDR3: TGTGCCAGCAGCTTAGAGGCAGGGAACGCGAACACCGGGGAGCTGTTTTTT. Protein product: CASSLEAGNANTGELFF.

This clone was observed once. The rearrangement joins TRBV24-1 to TRBJ1-5, with a possible D match to TRBD1 (5 bases). V was shortened by 9 bases and J by 7 bases, with 18 bases between the two germline ends. There are 14 residues in the CDR3. From germline, CDR1 is KGHDR and CDR2 SFDVKD. The CDR3 here is CATSSGTPIQPQHF. CDR3 DNA: TGTGCCACCTCGTCCGGGACTCCCATCCAGCCCCAGCATTTT.

This chain uses TRBV6-1 with TRBJ2-7; no definite D call. V lost 1 base to trimming and J lost 1 base, with 8 bases between them. The germline gives CDR1 MNHNS, CDR2 SASEGT. CDR3 size: 14 residues. The CDR3, as DNA: TGTGCCAGCAGTGAAGTTGAGGTTTCCTACGAGCAGTACGTC. Translated, it gives CASSEVEVSYEQYV.

The chain links TRBV27 to TRBJ2-7, with D possibly TRBD2 on 8 matching bases. V lost 4 bases and J 6 bases, leaving 19 bases between the germline ends. Germline loops: CDR1 MNHEY, CDR2 SMNVEV (reference sequence). The CDR3 has 15 amino acids. The CDR3 nucleotides are TGTGCCAGCAGTTCCCCCGGGAGGGGGCAGCTCGAGCAGTACTTC. It yields the protein CASSSPGRGQLEQYF.

The CDR3 is CASSLRQGSYNEQFF. The CDR3 coding sequence is TGTGCCAGCAGCCTTCGACAGGGGTCCTACAATGAGCAGTTCTTC. The J gene is TRBJ2-1, the V gene TRBV11-1; the match to TRBD1 covers 8 bases. V was clipped by 5 bases and J by 1 base; unmatched bases: 4. This CDR3 is built from 15 residues. The germline V gene encodes CDR1 SGHAT and CDR2 FQDESV (reference sequence).

The rearrangement joins TRBV5-1 to TRBJ1-4, with D possibly matching TRBD1 (6 bases). Trimming cost V 5 bases and J 0 bases, with 14 bases left between them. CDR3 length equals 16 residues. Germline CDR1 and CDR2: SGHRS and YFSETQ. The CDR3 bases are TGCGCCAGCAGATCCGGACAGTGGGCAACTAATGAAAAACTGTTTTTT. It codes for CASRSGQWATNEKLFF.

V and J are TRBV19 and TRBJ1-4; the D gene is possibly TRBD1 (6 bases). The germline V gene has CDR1 LNHDA and CDR2 SQIVND (reference sequence). This CDR3 has 15 residues. The V and J ends lost 3 bases and 7 bases respectively, with 15 bases between them. The CDR3 bases are TGTGCCAGTAGTATGTGGACAGAAGGCGGTGAAAAACTGTTTTTT. Translated, it gives CASSMWTEGGEKLFF.

Here the CDR3 reads CASSTSYGTRTYEQYF. The CDR3 region has the DNA TGTGCCAGCAGCACCTCATACGGGACTAGGACCTACGAGCAGTACTTC. J is TRBJ2-7 and V is TRBV11-2; 8 bases map to TRBD2. Germline V gene sequence: CDR1 SGHAT, CDR2 FQNNGV. The CDR3 extends over 16 amino acids. Trimming took 5 bases from V and 2 from J; bases not matched to a gene: 11.

The chain recombines TRBV4-3 with TRBJ2-5; the match to TRBD1 covers 8 bases. In germline, CDR1 is LGHNA, CDR2 YSLEER. The length of the CDR3 is 16 residues. The trim removed 2 bases at V and 4 bases at J, leaving 9 bases unmatched. CDR3 DNA sequence: TGCGCCAGCAGCCAAAGTGAGACAGGGGTAGGAGAGACCCAGTACTTC. The encoded protein is CASSQSETGVGETQYF.

The chain has TRBV30 and TRBJ1-2, with 8 bases identical to TRBD1. Germline assignment: CDR1 GTSNPN and CDR2 SVGIG (reference sequence). The CDR3 is made up of 17 amino acids. J gave up 3 bases and V 0 bases, and 12 bases lay outside the gene matches. DNA of the CDR3: TGTGCCTGGAGTGTCTGGCAGGGGGCAGGAAAGGACTATGGCTACACCTTC. Translating gives CAWSVWQGAGKDYGYTF.

The chain has TRBV4-1 and TRBJ1-5, with 9 bases lining up with TRBD1. The V and J ends lost 0 bases and 7 bases, in that order; junction bases with no gene match: 7. Germline V CDR1 and CDR2: MGHRA, YSYEKL. The CDR3 runs 16 residues. In nucleotides, the CDR3 is TGCGCCAGCAGCCAAGAAGGAACAGGGGGCGGGCAGCCCCAGCATTTT. It encodes CASSQEGTGGGQPQHF.

The rearrangement uses TRBV2 and TRBJ1-1, with D hard to call. The CDR3 totals 15 residues. Germline CDR1 is SNHLY and CDR2 is FYNNEI. V lost 0 bases to trimming and J lost 4 bases, with 12 bases between them. As DNA, the CDR3 is TGTGCCAGCAGTGAAGCTAACAGCTTTGGCACTGAAGCTTTCTTT. Its translation is CASSEANSFGTEAFF.

V usage is TRBV6-5 and J usage is TRBJ1-2; D is possibly TRBD1 (5 bases). Germline assignment: CDR1 MNHEY and CDR2 SVGAGI. The CDR3 runs 15 residues. Trimming removed 4 bases from V and 3 bases from J, with 15 bases in between. This chain's CDR3 is CASSSTALGDYGYTF. In nucleotides, the CDR3 is TGTGCCAGCAGTTCGACAGCCCTAGGGGACTATGGCTACACCTTC.

The chain carries TRBV5-5 and TRBJ2-3, with 9 bases lining up with TRBD2. CDR3 length: 18 amino acids. The junction had 16 bases not matched to a gene; V was cut back by 5 bases and J by 3 bases. The germline V gene has CDR1 SGHKS and CDR2 YYEKEE (reference sequence). The CDR3: CASSFVVERGAGTDTQYF. As DNA, the CDR3 is TGTGCCAGCAGTTTCGTTGTGGAGCGGGGGGCTGGAACAGATACGCAGTATTTT.

The rearrangement links TRBV24-1 to TRBJ2-3, with D unclear. Trimming left V 4 bases short and J 7 bases short, with 23 bases between. CDR1 KGHDR and CDR2 SFDVKD come from the germline V gene. The CDR3 has 17 residues. The CDR3 spells CATSDPSIESDAHTQYF. DNA of the CDR3: TGTGCCACCAGTGACCCTTCGATAGAATCCGATGCGCATACGCAGTATTTT.